This T cell receptor beta chain came from a study of long-term antiretroviral therapy in people with HIV. General observations from the study: The study found that diversity rose after ART but stayed below transplant donor controls.

Germline CDR1 reads SNHLY; CDR2 reads FYNNEI. CDR3 length equals 13 residues. The ends were cut back, 5 bases at V and 6 bases at J, with 11 bases in the middle. Version v3.0 of the immunoSEQ assay was performed at survey level. Repertoires were generated with immunoSEQ multiplex PCR, while TCRdb's copy carries only in-frame clones and drops some. The sample has approximately 35,000 clones, 97% seen once. Comments on this clone: Its antigen is unknown.

This receptor was taken from a man aged 30-40 years with HIV. The rearrangement links TRBV2 to TRBJ2-1; D possibly corresponds to TRBD1 (5 bases). Material: unsorted PBMCs, obtained 6.9 years after starting antiretroviral therapy. The CDR3 loop is CASSYRQFNEQFF. The CDR3 DNA reads as TGTGCCAGCAGTTATAGACAGTTCAATGAGCAGTTCTTC.